The clone carrying this TCR beta chain has ten or more counts. Its antigen is as yet unknown. This sample is part of a study of T cells in Graves' hyperthyroidism and ophthalmopathy. Across the study: Any treatment followed the collection of peripheral blood at initial diagnosis. The study, taken as a whole, reports: Prediction of ophthalmopathy progression came a median roughly 6.6 months pre-onset.

The CDR3 regions of TCR beta were amplified from RNA transcripts. With the HTBI primer set, the TCR CDR3 went through a first round of RT-PCR. TCRdb redid the calling of the multiplex PCR reads with MiXCR, one entry per CDR3 protein. The sample has about 480,000 distinct CDR3 sequences, 13% to 15% seen once; the top ten hold 15% to 20%. The sequence was collected from a woman between 18 and 29 years old with Graves' hyperthyroidism. The sequenced material came from blood.

The DNA for the CDR3 is TGTGCCAGCAGTCCAGCAGGGGAGGGCATGCGCCATGAGCAGTTCTTC. The encoded protein is CASSPAGEGMRHEQFF. The chain combines TRBV6-1 with TRBJ2-1; D perhaps matches TRBD2 (7 bases). Germline loops: CDR1 MNHNS, CDR2 SASEGT. The CDR3 is made up of 16 amino acids. Trimming took 5 bases from V and 8 from J, leaving 22 bases between them.